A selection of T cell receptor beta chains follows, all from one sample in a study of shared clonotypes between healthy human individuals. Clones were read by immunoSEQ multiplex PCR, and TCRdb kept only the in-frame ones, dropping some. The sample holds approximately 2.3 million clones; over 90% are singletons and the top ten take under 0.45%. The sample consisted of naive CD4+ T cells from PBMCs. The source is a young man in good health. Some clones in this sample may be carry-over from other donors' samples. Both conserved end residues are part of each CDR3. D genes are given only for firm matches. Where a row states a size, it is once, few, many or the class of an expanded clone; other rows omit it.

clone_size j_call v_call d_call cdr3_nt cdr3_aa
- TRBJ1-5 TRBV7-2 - TGTGCCAGCAGCTTAGGCAGGGCGCCCCAGCATTTT CASSLGRAPQHF
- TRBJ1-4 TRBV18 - TGTGCCAGCTCACAGAACAGTGCAACTAATGAAAAACTGTTTTTT CASSQNSATNEKLFF
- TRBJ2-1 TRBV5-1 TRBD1 TGCGCCAGCAGCTCCTCGGGGACAGGGTACAATGAGCAGTTCTTC CASSSSGTGYNEQFF
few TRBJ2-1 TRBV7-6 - TGTGCCAGCAGCTTTAGCCGGACTATCTCCTACAATGAGCAGTTCTTC CASSFSRTISYNEQFF
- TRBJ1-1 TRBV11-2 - TGTGCCAGCAGCCAACCGGGGACGAACACTGAAGCTTTCTTT CASSQPGTNTEAFF
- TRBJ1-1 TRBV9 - TGTGCCAGCAGCCGTCGCGGAAGGACGAACACTGAAGCTTTCTTT CASSRRGRTNTEAFF
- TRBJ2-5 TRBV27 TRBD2 TGTGCCAGCAGTTTAGCCGGGACTAGCGGAGCAAACACAGAGACCCAGTACTTC CASSLAGTSGANTETQYF
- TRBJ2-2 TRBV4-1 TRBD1 TGCGCCAGCAGCCGGGCTGGGACAGGATTTACCGGGGAGCTGTTTTTT CASSRAGTGFTGELFF
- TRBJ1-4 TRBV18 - TGTGCCAGCTCAACCACAGGTGAAAAACTGTTTTTT CASSTTGEKLFF
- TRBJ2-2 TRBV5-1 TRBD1 TGCGCCAGCAGCTTCCCGGGACAGGGGGCCGGGGAGCTGTTTTTT CASSFPGQGAGELFF
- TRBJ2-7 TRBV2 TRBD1 TGTGCCAGCAGGCGACAGGGGGGCTACGAGCAGTACTTC CASRRQGGYEQYF
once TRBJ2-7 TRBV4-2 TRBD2 TGTGCCAGCAGCCAAGATCTAGCGGGCATCCCCTACGAGCAGTACTTC CASSQDLAGIPYEQYF
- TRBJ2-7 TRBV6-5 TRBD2 TGTGCCAGCAGTTACTCTGGGCGGGGGGCTTCCTACGAGCAGTACTTC CASSYSGRGASYEQYF
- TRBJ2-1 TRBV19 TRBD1 TGTGCCAGTAGTCCCCACAGGGGAAAGTTATACAATGAGCAGTTCTTC CASSPHRGKLYNEQFF
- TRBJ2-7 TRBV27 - TGTGCCAGCAGTTTACGGGTCCCCTACGAGCAGTACTTC CASSLRVPYEQYF
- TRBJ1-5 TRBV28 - TGTGCCAGCAGTCCCCCCCCGCCGCGGGGGCCGCCCCAGCATTTT CASSPPPPRGPPQHF
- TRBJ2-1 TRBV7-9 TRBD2 TGTGCCAGCAGCTACAGCCAAACCGGACTAGCGGACTACAATGAGCAGTTCTTC CASSYSQTGLADYNEQFF
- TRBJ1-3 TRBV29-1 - TGCAGCGTTGCGGCAGATGCAGGAAACACCATATATTTT CSVAADAGNTIYF
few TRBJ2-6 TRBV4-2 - TGTGCCAGCAGCCAAGACCCAACTGGGGCCAACGTCCTGACTTTC CASSQDPTGANVLTF
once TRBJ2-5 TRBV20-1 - TGCAGTGCTATACGCGCCGAGACCCAGTACTTC CSAIRAETQYF
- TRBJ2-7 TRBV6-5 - TGTGCCAGCAGTTCCTGGCAGAGTAAGTTCTACGAGCAGTACTTC CASSSWQSKFYEQYF
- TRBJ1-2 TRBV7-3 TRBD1 TGTGCCAGCAGCTTTTCCGGGACAGAAGGCTATGGCTACACCTTC CASSFSGTEGYGYTF
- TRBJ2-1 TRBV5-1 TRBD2 TGCGCCAGCAGCTTCCAGCGGGGGTACAATGAGCAGTTCTTC CASSFQRGYNEQFF
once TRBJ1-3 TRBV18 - TGTGCCAGCTCATCCCAGGGGACTGGAAACACCATATATTTT CASSSQGTGNTIYF
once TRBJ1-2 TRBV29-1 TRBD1 TGCAGCGTTCGGACAGGGAGTGGCTATGGCTACACCTTC CSVRTGSGYGYTF
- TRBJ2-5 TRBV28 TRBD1 TGTGCCAGCAGTTCCCCGGGACAGGGTCTCGAGACCCAGTACTTC CASSSPGQGLETQYF
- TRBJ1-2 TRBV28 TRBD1 TGTGCCAGCAGTGGCGGGACAGGGAACTATGGCTACACCTTC CASSGGTGNYGYTF
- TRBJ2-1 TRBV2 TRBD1 TGTGCCAGCACCGTGACAGGGCCTTACAATGAGCAGTTCTTC CASTVTGPYNEQFF
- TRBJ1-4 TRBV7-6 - TGTGCCAGCAGCCCGGACCCGCGCGGGGATAAACTGTTTTTT CASSPDPRGDKLFF
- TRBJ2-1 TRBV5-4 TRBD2 TGTGCCAGCAGCCCCCGCGGGAGAGGGGTTTTCGATGAGCAGTTCTTC CASSPRGRGVFDEQFF
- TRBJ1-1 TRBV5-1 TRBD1 TGCGCCAGCAGCTTGGAAGTAGGGGGCTACACTGAAGCTTTCTTT CASSLEVGGYTEAFF
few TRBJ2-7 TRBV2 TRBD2 TGTGCCAGCAGTCCTAGCGGGAGTGGCGAGCAGTACTTC CASSPSGSGEQYF
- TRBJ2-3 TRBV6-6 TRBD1 TGTGCCAGCAGTTACCGGGACAGACTACGCACAGATACGCAGTATTTT CASSYRDRLRTDTQYF
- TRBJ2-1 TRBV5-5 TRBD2 TGTGCCAGCAGCTCGGGACTAGCGGGAGTATACAATGAGCAGTTCTTC CASSSGLAGVYNEQFF
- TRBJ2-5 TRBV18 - TGTGCCAGCTCACCAGGAGCCCTCAATAGTCAGTACTTC CASSPGALNSQYF
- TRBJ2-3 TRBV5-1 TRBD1 TGCGCCAGCAGTTCGAGACAGGGGACCACAGATACGCAGTATTTT CASSSRQGTTDTQYF
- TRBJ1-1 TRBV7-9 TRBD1 TGTGCCAGCATAGACAGGGTGGCTGAAGCTTTCTTT CASIDRVAEAFF
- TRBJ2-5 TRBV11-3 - TGTGCCAGCGGGGGGGGCGCTGGGGAGACCCAGTACTTC CASGGGAGETQYF
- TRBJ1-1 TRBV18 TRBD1 TGTGCCAGCTCACCACCGAGGAGGGGGCGACTGTACACTGAAGCTTTCTTT CASSPPRRGRLYTEAFF
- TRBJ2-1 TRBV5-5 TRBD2 TGTGCCAGCCTTACGGGACTAGCGGGGATGAACCTGTACAATGAGCAGTTCTTC CASLTGLAGMNLYNEQFF
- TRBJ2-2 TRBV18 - TGTGCCAGCTCTGTACAGGGAAACACCGGGGAGCTGTTTTTT CASSVQGNTGELFF
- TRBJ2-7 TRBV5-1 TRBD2 TGCGCCAGCAGCCTTAGCGGGAGTTCCTACGAGCAGTACTTC CASSLSGSSYEQYF
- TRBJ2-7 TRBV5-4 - TGTGCCAGCAGCTCGAGAGGGAGCGCCCACCGGAGCCCCTACGAGCAGTACTTC CASSSRGSAHRSPYEQYF
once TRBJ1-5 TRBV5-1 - TGCGCCAGCAGCTTGGAATTAGGGGGATATCAGCCCCAGCATTTT CASSLELGGYQPQHF
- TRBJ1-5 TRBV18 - TGTGCCAGCTCACCACAGAGGGGCGACGTCCAGCCCCAGCATTTT CASSPQRGDVQPQHF
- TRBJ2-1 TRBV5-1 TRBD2 TGCGCCAGCAGCCGGGGTGGGACTAGCGGGTACAATGAGCAGTTCTTC CASSRGGTSGYNEQFF
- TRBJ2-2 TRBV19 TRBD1 TGTGCCAGACCGGGACAGGCGAACACCGGGGAGCTGTTTTTT CARPGQANTGELFF
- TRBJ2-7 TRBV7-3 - TGTGCCAGCAGCTTAAACTACGGAGACGAGCAGTACTTC CASSLNYGDEQYF
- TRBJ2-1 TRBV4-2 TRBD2 TGTGCCAGCAGCCAAGCTAGCGGGAGCAATGAGCAGTTCTTC CASSQASGSNEQFF
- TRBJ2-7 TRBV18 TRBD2 TGTGCCAGCTCTGCGGGAGTACCCTACGAGCAGTACTTC CASSAGVPYEQYF